The 22 T cell receptor beta chains below come from one sample, sequenced in a study of T cell changes during pregnancy in multiple sclerosis. The method was immunoSEQ multiplex PCR; TCRdb's version includes in-frame clones alone and lacks a portion of them. The sample carries about 80,000 clones, approximately 90% recorded once. This sample comprised peripheral blood, obtained before pregnancy. These receptors were obtained from a female donor with multiple sclerosis, enrolled in a pregnancy study.

This sequence joins TRBV5-5 and TRBJ1-6; D might be TRBD1 (5 bases). The CDR3 is made up of 12 amino acids. Trimming removed 0 bases from V and 19 bases from J, with 14 bases in between. Germline V gene lookup returns CDR1 SGHKS and CDR2 YYEKEE (reference sequence). The CDR3 DNA reads as TGTGCCAGCAGCTTGGACCAGGGCCGCTCTCACTTT. This gives the protein CASSLDQGRSHF.

The chain carries TRBV6-1 and TRBJ1-2; 9 bases are a match to TRBD1. The J segment lost 3 bases and the V segment lost 4 bases, leaving 12 bases of the junction unmatched. The CDR3 contains 17 residues. The V gene's germline CDR1 is MNHNS and CDR2 SASEGT. The CDR3 sequence: CASSARDRAFKDYGYTF. The CDR3 DNA follows: TGTGCCAGCAGTGCCCGGGACAGGGCCTTTAAAGACTATGGCTACACCTTC.

This clone has only one observation. The rearrangement links TRBV7-6 to TRBJ1-2; TRBD1 might be the D (5 bases). The V end was cut by 5 bases, the J end by 2 bases, with 9 bases between. CDR1 is SGHVS, CDR2 FNYEAQ, per germline. This CDR3 spans 13 amino acids. Written as DNA, the CDR3 is TGTGCCAGCAGCCCGGACACAAACTATGGCTACACCTTC. As protein: CASSPDTNYGYTF.

This clone was seen once. The chain carries TRBV5-4 and TRBJ1-1; D not certain. The V gene lost 0 bases and the J gene lost 3 bases, with 12 bases spanning the gap. CDR1 is SGHNT and CDR2 is YYREEE in the germline V gene (reference sequence). CDR3 length: 15 amino acids. The chain's CDR3 is CASSLERPVDTEAFF. CDR3 DNA sequence: TGTGCCAGCAGCTTGGAGAGGCCCGTCGACACTGAAGCTTTCTTT.

This clone came up once. This chain connects TRBV14 to TRBJ1-2; unclear D gene. Trimming removed 3 bases at V and 1 base at J, with 3 bases between. CDR3 length: 12 amino acids. Germline V gene lookup returns CDR1 SGHDN and CDR2 FVKESK. CDR3 amino acids: CASSHNNYGYTF. The CDR3 DNA is TGTGCCAGCAGCCACAATAACTATGGCTACACCTTC. Filled out from reference TRBV14 and TRBJ1-2, the complete variable domain reads EAGVTQFPSHSVIEKGQTVTLRCDPISGHDNLYWYRRVMGKEIKFLLHFVKESKQDESGMPNNRFLAERTGGTYSTLKVQPAELEDSGVYFCASSHNNYGYTFGSGTRLTVV.

This chain connects TRBV5-1 to TRBJ2-5; unclear D gene. This CDR3 spans 14 amino acids. Germline V gene data show CDR1 as SGHRS and CDR2 as YFSETQ. The ends were cut back, 4 bases at V and 1 base at J, with 11 bases in the middle. The CDR3 spells CASSPGSTQETQYF. Here the CDR3 DNA reads TGCGCCAGCAGCCCAGGATCGACCCAAGAGACCCAGTACTTC.

The rearrangement joins TRBV6-5 to TRBJ1-1; the D gene is possibly TRBD1 (6 bases). Per the germline V gene, CDR1 is MNHEY and CDR2 is SVGAGI. This CDR3 has 13 amino acids. With 1 base removed from V and 7 bases from J, the gap between germline ends came to 10 bases. CDR3 sequence: CASSYFQGNEAFF. DNA for the CDR3: TGTGCCAGCAGTTACTTTCAGGGGAATGAAGCTTTCTTT.

The chain recombines TRBV11-2 with TRBJ2-7, with D maybe TRBD1 (5 bases). The CDR3 runs to 15 residues. Germline V gene sequence: CDR1 SGHAT, CDR2 FQNNGV. V lost 2 bases to trimming and J lost 4 bases, with 15 bases between them. The CDR3 loop is CASSLHRQGWYEQYF. The CDR3 region has the DNA TGTGCCAGCAGCTTACATAGGCAGGGTTGGTACGAGCAGTACTTC. Variable domain in full (rest from reference TRBV11-2 and TRBJ2-7): EAGVAQSPRYKIIEKRQSVAFWCNPISGHATLYWYQQILGQGPKLLIQFQNNGVVDDSQLPKDRFSAERLKGVDSTLKIQPAKLEDSAVYLCASSLHRQGWYEQYFGPGTRLTVT.

V usage is TRBV7-2 and J usage is TRBJ1-3; D is undetermined. Per germline, CDR1 SGHTA and CDR2 FQGNSA. The CDR3 length is 15 residues. Trimming left V 4 bases short and J 4 bases short, with 14 bases between. CDR3 coding DNA: TGTGCCAGCAGCTCGGACGGAGGGTTCGGAAACACCATATATTTT. Translation: CASSSDGGFGNTIYF. Full variable domain (outside the CDR3, taken from reference TRBV7-2 and TRBJ1-3): GAGVSQSPSNKVTEKGKDVELRCDPISGHTALYWYRQSLGQGLEFLIYFQGNSAPDKSGLPSDRFSAERTGGSVSTLTIQRTQQEDSAVYLCASSSDGGFGNTIYFGEGSWLTVV.

V is TRBV6-4 and J is TRBJ2-2; TRBD1 matches at 8 bases. The junction had 3 bases not matched to a gene; V was cut back by 5 bases and J by 4 bases. Germline CDR1 MRHNA, CDR2 SNTAGT. The CDR3 is made up of 14 amino acids. The CDR3 nucleotides read TGTGCCAGCAGTACTACAGGGGGCACCGGGGAGCTGTTTTTT. This translates into CASSTTGGTGELFF.

The rearrangement links TRBV4-1 to TRBJ2-2, with a weak D call TRBD2 (6 bases). The V end was cut by 2 bases, the J end by 6 bases, with 16 bases between. Germline lookup yields CDR1 MGHRA and CDR2 YSYEKL. This CDR3 has 16 residues. The chain's CDR3 is CASSQFGAGLSGELFF. The CDR3 nucleotides read TGCGCCAGCAGCCAATTTGGTGCGGGGCTGTCCGGGGAGCTGTTTTTT.

This clone was seen a single time. The chain joins TRBV6-4 to TRBJ2-5; a weak D match, TRBD2 (6 bases). Deletions cut 6 bases from V and 3 bases from J, with 14 bases between. Germline CDR1 and CDR2: MRHNA and SNTAGT. The CDR3 has 14 residues. CDR3 coding DNA: TGTGCCAGCAGCGTCCGAGGAGGGGAAGAGACCCAGTACTTC. It is translated as CASSVRGGEETQYF.

The rearrangement uses TRBV25-1 and TRBJ2-1, with 11 bases aligning to TRBD2. The CDR3 length is 15 residues. The V gene end was trimmed by 3 bases and the J gene end by 5 bases; junction bases not matched to a gene: 3. The germline V gene encodes CDR1 MGHDK and CDR2 SYGVNS. The CDR3: CASSDLTSGDNEQFF. The CDR3 region has the DNA TGTGCCAGCAGTGATTTGACTAGCGGGGACAATGAGCAGTTCTTC.

This chain uses TRBV28 with TRBJ1-2, with 9 nucleotides matching TRBD1. Germline V gene sequence: CDR1 MDHEN, CDR2 SYDVKM. The CDR3 extends over 13 amino acids. Losses at the gene ends were 11 bases for V and 8 bases for J; bases not matched to a gene: 12. The CDR3 nucleotides are TGTGCCCACTGGGACAGGGCGTTCCAGGGCTACACCTTC. It specifies CAHWDRAFQGYTF.

The CDR3 loop reads CASSPLAGGNTGELFF. The CDR3, as DNA: TGTGCCAGCTCACCCCTAGCGGGGGGGAACACCGGGGAGCTGTTTTTT. The V gene is TRBV18, the J gene TRBJ2-2, with 11 bases aligning to TRBD2. Germline lookup yields CDR1 KGHSH and CDR2 LQKENI. CDR3 length equals 16 residues. V was pared by 3 bases and J by 1 base, with 1 base of the junction left unmatched. Looking up the rest from reference TRBV18 and TRBJ2-2 gives the full variable domain: NAGVMQNPRHLVRRRGQEARLRCSPMKGHSHVYWYRQLPEEGLKFMVYLQKENIIDESGMPKERFSAEFPKEGPSILRIQQVVRGDSAAYFCASSPLAGGNTGELFFGEGSRLTVL.

The chain couples TRBV5-1 to TRBJ2-5; a weak D match, TRBD1 (5 bases). Germline CDR1 SGHRS, CDR2 YFSETQ. The CDR3 length is 13 residues. V was trimmed by 2 bases and J by 5 bases, leaving 10 bases between them. CDR3 sequence reads: CASSFQGAETQYF. As DNA, the CDR3 is TGCGCCAGCAGCTTCCAGGGTGCGGAGACCCAGTACTTC.

The chain is built from TRBV6-5 and TRBJ2-2, with D hard to call. CDR1 MNHEY and CDR2 SVGAGI come from the germline V gene. The V and J ends lost 2 bases and 8 bases respectively, with 15 bases between them. The CDR3 extends over 15 amino acids. This CDR3 is CASSYQVLSGGELFF. In DNA form, the CDR3 reads TGTGCCAGCAGTTACCAGGTTCTGTCAGGAGGGGAGCTGTTTTTT.

Only a few counts were recorded for this clone. The chain employs TRBV6-5 and TRBJ1-6; D is perhaps TRBD1 (5 bases). V was clipped by 4 bases and J by 10 bases, with 14 bases between them. The CDR3 contains 14 residues. Germline V gene lookup returns CDR1 MNHEY and CDR2 SVGAGI. CDR3 bases: TGTGCCAGCAGTTTAGGGGACTCGTACTCACCCCTCCACTTT. This sequence encodes CASSLGDSYSPLHF.

The CDR3 here is CASSQTAYGYTF. CDR3 DNA sequence: TGTGCCAGTAGTCAGACAGCCTATGGCTACACCTTC. V usage is TRBV13 and J usage is TRBJ1-2; D possibly corresponds to TRBD1 (5 bases). V lost 9 bases and J lost 4, with 12 bases in between. Germline CDR1 is PRHDT and CDR2 is FYEKMQ (reference sequence). The CDR3 is 12 amino acids.

This sequence joins TRBV5-1 and TRBJ2-5; TRBD2 agrees at 8 bases. V lost 0 bases and J lost 5; bases outside the gene matches: 12. Germline V gene lookup returns CDR1 SGHRS and CDR2 YFSETQ. The CDR3 is 17 amino acids. CDR3 loop: CASSLEFPGGPRETQYF. The CDR3, as DNA: TGCGCCAGCAGCTTGGAATTTCCGGGGGGGCCTAGGGAGACCCAGTACTTC.

V gene TRBV7-3 combines with J gene TRBJ1-2; tentative D call: TRBD1 (6 bases). The CDR3 covers 14 residues. Per the germline V gene, CDR1 is SGHTA and CDR2 is FQGTGA. With 2 bases removed from V and 4 bases from J, the gap between germline ends came to 11 bases. In DNA form, the CDR3 reads TGTGCCAGCAGCTTATTAGGGGGGGGCTATGGCTACACCTTC. The encoded protein is CASSLLGGGYGYTF.

The chain uses TRBV28 and TRBJ2-3, with 10 bases fitting TRBD2. With V trimmed by 6 bases and J by 1 base, 7 bases remained unmatched. Germline V CDR1 and CDR2: MDHEN, SYDVKM. This CDR3 is built from 16 residues. The CDR3 coding sequence is TGTGCCAGCAGGCTTTGGACTAGCGGAGGCACAGATACGCAGTATTTT. Residues: CASRLWTSGGTDTQYF.